This T cell receptor (beta chain) emerged from a study of T cells after yellow fever vaccination. Study summary: Preparation of fractions with low cell numbers was performed using SMART-Seq v4 Ultra Low Input.

The CDR3 is 15 amino acids. The V segment lost 3 bases and the J segment 6 bases; nucleotides outside the gene matches: 10. From germline, CDR1 is KGHSH and CDR2 LQKENI. From the 5' RACE reads, TCRdb called clonotypes with MiXCR, one entry per CDR3 protein. The sample lists some 320,000 distinct CDR3 sequences; 3.5% to 4.5% were seen once. Study observations and caveats: A secondary response was less intense yet reached its peak sooner, at day 5 versus 15.

This clonotype was observed many times. Its antigen is unidentified. The chain recombines TRBV18 with TRBJ1-2; TRBD1 matches at 7 bases. The source is a man younger than 35 who received the YFV17D yellow fever vaccine. Sequenced here: PBMCs, sampled 15 days after the yellow fever booster vaccination. CDR3 sequence: CASSPGTAPEDGYTF. Here the CDR3 DNA reads TGTGCCAGCTCACCCGGGACAGCCCCCGAGGATGGCTACACCTTC.